A single sample gave rise to the 21 T cell receptor beta chains below, sequenced in a study of blood T cell repertoires in COVID-19. Profiled with immunoSEQ multiplex PCR; TCRdb holds only in-frame clones, not every one. There are 390,000 or so clones in the sample; around 90% occur only once, and around 3% lies in the top ten. The specimen sequenced was peripheral blood. Every receptor here comes from a young woman with COVID-19, enrolled during active disease.

V usage is TRBV6-1 and J usage is TRBJ2-5, with 10 nucleotides matching TRBD1. V shed 4 bases and J 1 base; nucleotides not matched to a gene: 6. Germline V gene sequence: CDR1 MNHNS, CDR2 SASEGT. The CDR3 has 16 amino acids. The CDR3 DNA is TGTGCCAGCAGTGCCGCCGACAGGGGGCTCCAAGAGACCCAGTACTTC. It encodes CASSAADRGLQETQYF.

The chain is built from TRBV28 and TRBJ2-7; unclear D gene. The ends were cut back, 1 base at V and 2 bases at J, with 9 bases in the middle. Germline CDR1 MDHEN, CDR2 SYDVKM. The CDR3 spans 14 residues. The CDR3: CASSLSLATYEQYV. The CDR3 nucleotides are TGTGCCAGCAGTTTATCCCTGGCAACCTACGAGCAGTACGTC.

The chain employs TRBV27 and TRBJ2-1; 10 nucleotides line up with TRBD2. Germline V gene sequence: CDR1 MNHEY, CDR2 SMNVEV (reference sequence). The trim removed 4 bases at V and 5 bases at J, leaving 5 bases unmatched. The CDR3 consists of 15 residues. CDR3 amino acids: CASSSRTSGHNEQFF. Written as DNA, the CDR3 is TGTGCCAGCAGTTCCAGGACTAGCGGACACAATGAGCAGTTCTTC.

Points on this clone: Within the sample, other DNA sequences also encode this same CDR3. The J gene is TRBJ2-5, the V gene TRBV18; possible D gene TRBD1, 5 bases. The CDR3 totals 13 residues. V lost 3 bases to trimming and J lost 2 bases, with 7 bases between them. Germline V CDR1 and CDR2: KGHSH, LQKENI. The CDR3 loop reads CASSPAGQETQYF. The CDR3 DNA sequence: TGTGCCAGCTCACCGGCAGGGCAAGAGACCCAGTACTTC.

V gene TRBV5-1 combines with J gene TRBJ2-1, with 7 bases matching TRBD1. This CDR3 has 14 residues. Germline CDR1 reads SGHRS; CDR2 reads YFSETQ. V trimming: 4 bases; J trimming: 3 bases; junction bases outside the gene matches: 4. The CDR3 coding sequence is TGCGCCAGCAGCCCGGGGACAGTCTACAATGAGCAGTTCTTC. Its protein is CASSPGTVYNEQFF.

J is TRBJ2-5 and V is TRBV7-9, with D uncertain. This CDR3 is 15 amino acids long. Looked up from germline, CDR1 is SEHNR and CDR2 is FQNEAQ (reference sequence). Trimming stripped 1 base from V and 2 bases from J, with 11 bases between. The CDR3 region is CASSLVAAAQETQYF. In DNA, the CDR3 is TGTGCCAGCAGCTTAGTCGCGGCCGCACAAGAGACCCAGTACTTC.

V is TRBV4-3 and J is TRBJ1-5; no reliable D call. The CDR3 runs to 15 residues. From germline, CDR1 is LGHNA and CDR2 YSLEER. V lost 0 bases and J lost 0, with 6 bases in between. CDR3 sequence reads: CASSQDWSSNQPQHF. In DNA, the CDR3 is TGCGCCAGCAGCCAAGATTGGAGTAGCAATCAGCCCCAGCATTTT.

The V call is TRBV5-5, the J call TRBJ1-1, with unresolved D. Deletions cut 3 bases from V and 0 bases from J, with 12 bases between. Germline CDR1 reads SGHKS; CDR2 reads YYEKEE (reference sequence). This CDR3 region has 15 residues. CDR3 region: CASSSLGVLNTEAFF. The CDR3 coding sequence is TGTGCCAGCAGCTCGCTCGGGGTTCTGAACACTGAAGCTTTCTTT.

This chain connects TRBV11-2 to TRBJ2-5, with 7 nucleotides matching TRBD2. The germline V gene encodes CDR1 SGHAT and CDR2 FQNNGV. The CDR3 runs to 15 residues. The trim removed 5 bases at V and 4 bases at J, leaving 10 bases unmatched. The CDR3 here is CASSIGFAGVETQYF. CDR3 DNA: TGTGCCAGCAGCATCGGATTTGCGGGAGTAGAGACCCAGTACTTC.

This chain uses TRBV11-3 with TRBJ2-5, with unresolved D. V was cut by 2 bases and J by 3 bases, with 7 bases left in between. The CDR3 has 13 amino acids. Per germline, CDR1 SGHNT and CDR2 YENEEA. CDR3 amino acids: CASSLSREETQYF. The CDR3 nucleotides are TGTGCCAGCAGCTTAAGTCGCGAAGAGACCCAGTACTTC. The whole variable domain, filled in from reference TRBV11-3 and TRBJ2-5, reads EAGVVQSPRYKIIEKKQPVAFWCNPISGHNTLYWYLQNLGQGPELLIRYENEEAVDDSQLPKDRFSAERLKGVDSTLKIQPAELGDSAVYLCASSLSREETQYFGPGTRLLVL.

V is TRBV28 and J is TRBJ1-3, with 9 bases fitting TRBD1. V lost 6 bases and J lost 8; bases outside the gene matches: 5. The germline CDR1 and CDR2 sequences are MDHEN and SYDVKM. The CDR3 contains 13 residues. The CDR3 sequence is CASSGQGWHTIYF. CDR3 in DNA: TGTGCCAGCAGCGGACAGGGGTGGCACACCATATATTTT.

This chain joins TRBV19 and TRBJ1-3; weak D call: TRBD1 (5 bases). This CDR3 contains 15 residues. Germline values: CDR1 LNHDA, CDR2 SQIVND (reference sequence). Trimming removed 4 bases from V and 0 bases from J, with 10 bases in between. CDR3 sequence reads: CASSRDSISGNTIYF. The CDR3 nucleotides are TGTGCCAGTAGTAGAGACAGTATCTCTGGAAACACCATATATTTT.

The chain is built from TRBV28 and TRBJ1-1, with D uncertain. Per germline, CDR1 MDHEN and CDR2 SYDVKM. The germline V and J ends were trimmed by 4 bases and 1 base, with 10 bases remaining between them. The CDR3 consists of 14 residues. In nucleotides, the CDR3 is TGTGCCAGCAGTTCGACTCCTACGAACACTGAAGCTTTCTTT. Translation: CASSSTPTNTEAFF.

This rearrangement joins TRBV5-6 to TRBJ1-5; D is perhaps TRBD1 (5 bases). The germline V and J ends were trimmed by 4 bases and 0 bases, with 14 bases remaining between them. Germline CDR1 reads SGHDT; CDR2 reads YYEEEE. CDR3 size: 16 residues. CDR3: CASSRRGSPSNQPQHF. The CDR3, as DNA: TGTGCCAGCAGCCGGCGGGGCAGTCCTAGCAATCAGCCCCAGCATTTT.

Comment on this clone: Other nucleotide sequences in the sample specify the same CDR3. The chain recombines TRBV9 with TRBJ2-1; 11 positions agree with TRBD2. The CDR3 has 16 amino acids. CDR1 is SGDLS and CDR2 is YYNGEE in the germline V gene. Trimming removed 4 bases from V and 1 base from J; junction bases left unmatched: 4. CDR3 loop: CASSPRLAGSYNEQFF. Written as DNA, the CDR3 is TGTGCCAGCAGCCCTCGACTAGCGGGGTCCTACAATGAGCAGTTCTTC.

This sequence joins TRBV28 and TRBJ1-2; a possible D gene is TRBD1 (5 bases). Deletions cut 1 base from V and 4 bases from J, with 13 bases between. In germline, CDR1 is MDHEN, CDR2 SYDVKM. The CDR3 is 15 amino acids. CDR3 region: CASSLSPGYGYGYTF. CDR3 DNA sequence: TGTGCCAGCAGTTTATCCCCAGGGTACGGCTATGGCTACACCTTC.

The chain has TRBV10-3 and TRBJ2-3, with TRBD2 identical over 10 bases. The V gene end was trimmed by 10 bases and the J gene end by 15 bases; junction bases not matched to a gene: 10. CDR1 is ENHRY and CDR2 is SYGVKD in the germline V gene. The CDR3 is 11 amino acids. The CDR3 nucleotides are TGTGCCAGCGGGGCTAGCGGGAGAATATATTTT. As protein: CASGASGRIYF.

The chain links TRBV27 to TRBJ2-7; a weak D match, TRBD2 (5 bases). Germline V lookup: CDR1 MNHEY, CDR2 SMNVEV (reference sequence). Trimming stripped 0 bases from V and 1 base from J, with 7 bases between. The CDR3 has 14 amino acids. The chain's CDR3 is CASSLSGRSYEQYV. The DNA of the CDR3 is TGTGCCAGCAGTTTATCGGGGAGATCCTACGAGCAGTACGTC.

The gene calls are TRBV2 and TRBJ1-5; weak D call: TRBD1 (5 bases). Between the trimmed V and J ends, which lost 4 bases and 0 bases, there was a span of 13 bases. The CDR3 extends over 16 amino acids. Germline assignment: CDR1 SNHLY and CDR2 FYNNEI. DNA for the CDR3: TGTGCCAGCAGTGTTGATAAGGGGTATAGCAATCAGCCCCAGCATTTT. Amino acid sequence: CASSVDKGYSNQPQHF. Combining the CDR3 with reference TRBV2 and TRBJ1-5 gives the whole variable domain EPEVTQTPSHQVTQMGQEVILRCVPISNHLYFYWYRQILGQKVEFLVSFYNNEISEKSEIFDDQFSVERPDGSNFTLKIRSTKLEDSAMYFCASSVDKGYSNQPQHFGDGTRLSIL.

The V call is TRBV27, the J call TRBJ1-1, with D tentatively TRBD1 (6 bases). Trimming removed 2 bases from V and 1 base from J, with 11 bases in between. CDR1 MNHEY and CDR2 SMNVEV come from the germline V gene (reference sequence). This CDR3 region has 15 residues. The CDR3: CASSLTPGANTEAFF. The DNA for the CDR3 is TGTGCCAGCAGTTTAACTCCAGGGGCGAACACTGAAGCTTTCTTT.

The gene calls are TRBV19 and TRBJ2-3; TRBD1 matches at 7 bases. With 3 bases clipped from V and 1 base from J, the junction kept 7 bases outside the gene matches. The germline V gene encodes CDR1 LNHDA and CDR2 SQIVND (reference sequence). The CDR3 runs 16 residues. The CDR3 sequence: CASSMAQGMGTDTQYF. In DNA, the CDR3 is TGTGCCAGTAGTATGGCACAGGGGATGGGCACAGATACGCAGTATTTT.